This T cell receptor beta chain was sequenced during a study of T cells in Graves' hyperthyroidism and ophthalmopathy. TCR beta CDR3 region amplification was performed from RNA transcripts. In the first-round RT-PCR of the TCR CDR3, the HTBI primer set was used. MiXCR, applied by TCRdb to the multiplex PCR reads, yields one record per CDR3 protein. The sample lists roughly 500,000 distinct CDR3 sequences; about 45% were seen once. The CDR3 is 15 amino acids. CDR1 is MGHDK, CDR2 SYGVNS, per germline. The ends were cut back, 6 bases at V and 4 bases at J, with 15 bases in the middle. This sequence joins TRBV25-1 and TRBJ2-2, with D perhaps matching TRBD1 (5 bases). The sample taken for sequencing was peripheral blood or thyroid tissue (not recorded which). The origin of this receptor is an adult woman with Graves' disease, either hyperthyroidism or ophthalmopathy (not recorded which). The CDR3 DNA is TGTGCCAGCAGCTTGGTCCAGGGTCTCACCGGGGAGCTGTTTTTT. Translating it yields CASSLVQGLTGELFF. The full variable domain, completed using reference TRBV25-1 and TRBJ2-2, is EADIYQTPRYLVIGTGKKITLECSQTMGHDKMYWYQQDPGMELHLIHYSYGVNSTEKGDLSSESTVSRIRTEHFPLTLESARPSHTSQYLCASSLVQGLTGELFFGEGSRLTVL.